At least ten counts were recorded for the clone carrying this TCR beta chain. Its antigen is still unknown. The data are from a study of T cells in Graves' hyperthyroidism and ophthalmopathy. Points from the study as a whole: A 13 V-J signature model discriminated ophthalmopathy versus stable hyperthyroidism. Blood also carried most thyroid clonotypes expanded above 0.001.

TCR beta CDR3 regions were amplified from RNA transcripts. Initially, a first-round RT-PCR of the TCR CDR3 employed the HTBI primer set. TCRdb redid the calling of the multiplex PCR reads with MiXCR, one entry per CDR3 protein. The sample has approximately 430,000 distinct CDR3 sequences, roughly 14% seen once. Source material: blood. This clonotype originated in a man aged 18-30 years with Graves' ophthalmopathy.

The chain's CDR3 is CASRGGLNYGYTF. DNA for the CDR3: TGTGCCAGCAGGGGCGGGCTGAACTATGGCTACACCTTC. The chain joins TRBV6-1 to TRBJ1-2; D is unclear. This CDR3 has 13 amino acids. In germline, CDR1 is MNHNS, CDR2 SASEGT. Trimming pared 6 bases from V and 2 bases from J, leaving 10 bases between.